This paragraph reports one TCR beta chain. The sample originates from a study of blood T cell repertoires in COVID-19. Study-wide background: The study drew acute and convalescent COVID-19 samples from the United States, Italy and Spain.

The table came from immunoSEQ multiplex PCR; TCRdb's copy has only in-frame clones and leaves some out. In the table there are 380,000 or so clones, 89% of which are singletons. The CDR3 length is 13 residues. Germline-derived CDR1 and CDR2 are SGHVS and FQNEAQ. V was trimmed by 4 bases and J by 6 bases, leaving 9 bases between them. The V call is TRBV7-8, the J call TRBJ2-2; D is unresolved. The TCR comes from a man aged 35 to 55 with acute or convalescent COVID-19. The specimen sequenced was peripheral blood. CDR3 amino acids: CASSSHIAGELFF. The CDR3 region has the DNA TGTGCCAGCAGCTCGCATATAGCCGGGGAGCTGTTTTTT.